These 31 T cell receptor beta chains share one sample of origin, sequenced in a study of synovial regulatory T cells in juvenile arthritis. Only in-frame clones appear in the TCRdb table, and some are missing; sequencing was by immunoSEQ multiplex PCR. The record lists 10,000 or so clones, of which the ten most abundant hold 2% to 2.5%. Sequenced: Treg cells from blood. Noted subset: remaining (HLA-DR-negative) circulating blood Treg cells. These receptors were obtained from a donor younger than 30 with juvenile idiopathic arthritis.

V usage is TRBV5-1 and J usage is TRBJ2-5; TCRdb selects TRBD1, and the lack of DNA leaves this call unchecked. The CDR3 length is 15 residues. The DNA sequence is not available. CDR1 is SGHRS and CDR2 is YFSETQ in the germline V gene. The CDR3 reads CASSFQTGSQETQYF.

V usage is TRBV4-3 and J usage is TRBJ2-7. The length of the CDR3 is 15 residues. No DNA appears here. Germline loops: CDR1 LGHNA, CDR2 YSLEER. The CDR3 loop reads CASSQGQALGGEQYF.

This chain's CDR3 is CASRPGLGTSGTDTQYF. The rearrangement uses TRBV5-5 and TRBJ2-3; without DNA, the TCRdb call of TRBD2 cannot be checked. Germline CDR1 SGHKS, CDR2 YYEKEE (reference sequence). The CDR3 spans 17 residues. No DNA is listed.

The chain couples TRBV7-8 to TRBJ1-6; TCRdb gives TRBD1 as the D gene, but with no DNA this cannot be confirmed. Looked up from germline, CDR1 is SGHVS and CDR2 is FQNEAQ. The CDR3 covers 15 residues. No nucleotide data were recorded. The CDR3 is CASSLGDRRNSPLHF.

The V call is TRBV29-1, the J call TRBJ2-7; lacking DNA, the TRBD1 call made by TCRdb goes unchecked. The germline V gene encodes CDR1 SQVTM and CDR2 ANQGSEA. CDR3 length: 14 residues. No DNA was logged. The CDR3 spells CSVQHTGALGEQYF.

This chain uses TRBV6-6 with TRBJ1-5. Germline V CDR1 and CDR2: MNHNY, SVGAGI (reference sequence). This CDR3 region has 14 residues. The DNA is unrecorded. The CDR3 is CASSYPGVNQPQHF.

The chain carries TRBV5-5 and TRBJ2-7; the D call from TCRdb, TRBD2, cannot be confirmed without DNA. The germline gives CDR1 SGHKS, CDR2 YYEKEE (reference sequence). CDR3 length equals 15 residues. The protein alone is recorded here. CDR3 region: CASSWGLAGADEQYF.

The CDR3 protein is CASRIDRSQETQYF. This chain connects TRBV7-2 to TRBJ2-5; TCRdb names TRBD1, which stays unverified in the absence of DNA. Germline loops: CDR1 SGHTA, CDR2 FQGNSA. The length of the CDR3 is 14 residues. No DNA is listed. Full variable domain (rest looked up from reference TRBV7-2 and TRBJ2-5): GAGVSQSPSNKVTEKGKDVELRCDPISGHTALYWYRQSLGQGLEFLIYFQGNSAPDKSGLPSDRFSAERTGGSVSTLTIQRTQQEDSAVYLCASRIDRSQETQYFGPGTRLLVL.

V and J are TRBV5-1 and TRBJ1-4. CDR3 size: 14 residues. The DNA sequence is not available. Germline V gene data show CDR1 as SGHRS and CDR2 as YFSETQ. This CDR3 is CASSSGPENEKLFF.

V gene TRBV19 combines with J gene TRBJ2-5; no DNA is available, so the TRBD2 call from TCRdb remains unchecked. The CDR3 spans 13 residues. The protein alone is recorded here. CDR1 is LNHDA, CDR2 SQIVND, per germline (reference sequence). CDR3 sequence: CASNRSGARTQYF.

The rearrangement joins TRBV9 to TRBJ2-1; the TCRdb call, TRBD2, lacks DNA for checking. The CDR3 has 15 residues. DNA for this receptor is not on file. Germline V gene lookup returns CDR1 SGDLS and CDR2 YYNGEE. The CDR3 loop reads CASSVAGGRYNEQFF.

This chain connects TRBV7-9 to TRBJ2-5. CDR3 length: 11 amino acids. No DNA appears here. Looked up from germline, CDR1 is SEHNR and CDR2 is FQNEAQ (reference sequence). This CDR3 reads CASSLAETQYF.

The chain couples TRBV6-6 to TRBJ1-1; the D call of TRBD1 rests on TCRdb alone, since no DNA is present to check it. The CDR3 runs 15 residues. DNA is not recorded here. Per the germline V gene, CDR1 is MNHNY and CDR2 is SVGAGI (reference sequence). The chain's CDR3 is CATYSPGVLNTEAFF.

This chain links TRBV20-1 with TRBJ1-1. The CDR3 has 11 amino acids. No DNA is listed. The germline gives CDR1 DFQATT, CDR2 SNEGSKA (reference sequence). CDR3 sequence: CSAPRRAHAFF.

The chain combines TRBV6-1 with TRBJ1-2; TCRdb proposes TRBD1, but this gene call is untestable without DNA. The CDR3 is made up of 15 amino acids. No DNA is recorded. CDR1 is MNHNS, CDR2 SASEGT, per germline. The CDR3 sequence is CASSDPFYRANGYTF.

Judged by frequency, this clone is medium-sized. The chain is built from TRBV6-5 and TRBJ1-1. The length of the CDR3 is 14 residues. DNA was not recorded. The V gene's germline CDR1 is MNHEY and CDR2 SVGAGI. CDR3 region: CASSKRSPNTEAFF.

In terms of frequency, this clone is medium-sized. This CDR3 is CAISRDHGNTIYF. The J gene is TRBJ1-3, the V gene TRBV10-3. Germline CDR1 ENHRY, CDR2 SYGVKD. The CDR3 has 13 amino acids. Nucleotide data are not available.

The chain uses TRBV6-5 and TRBJ2-1; TCRdb selects TRBD2, and the lack of DNA leaves this call unchecked. The CDR3 runs to 15 residues. DNA is not recorded here. The V gene's germline CDR1 is MNHEY and CDR2 SVGAGI. The CDR3 region is CASTRRNPRSNEQFF.

The chain recombines TRBV13 with TRBJ1-2; TCRdb lists TRBD1, though no DNA is available to test this call. The CDR3 consists of 15 residues. Nucleotide data are not available. Germline V gene data show CDR1 as PRHDT and CDR2 as FYEKMQ (reference sequence). This chain's CDR3 is CASSSPPDRGYGYTF.

The CDR3 here is CASSLGPTSGSLEKTQYF. The J gene is TRBJ2-5, the V gene TRBV7-2; with no DNA, the TCRdb D assignment of TRBD2 cannot be verified. This CDR3 has 18 residues. No coding sequence is recorded. Germline lookup yields CDR1 SGHTA and CDR2 FQGNSA. Full variable domain (remainder filled in from reference TRBV7-2 and TRBJ2-5): GAGVSQSPSNKVTEKGKDVELRCDPISGHTALYWYRQSLGQGLEFLIYFQGNSAPDKSGLPSDRFSAERTGGSVSTLTIQRTQQEDSAVYLCASSLGPTSGSLEKTQYFGPGTRLLVL.

This chain uses TRBV7-2 with TRBJ2-3; the D call of TRBD2 rests on TCRdb alone, since no DNA is present to check it. Germline CDR1 reads SGHTA; CDR2 reads FQGNSA. The CDR3 has 12 residues. No DNA sequence was recorded. CDR3 residues: CASSQRVDTQYF.

This rearrangement joins TRBV2 to TRBJ2-7; the D call from TCRdb, TRBD2, cannot be confirmed without DNA. CDR3 size: 20 residues. Nucleotide data are not available. The germline CDR1 and CDR2 sequences are SNHLY and FYNNEI. The CDR3 sequence is CASSTQETSGVTAPWDEQYF.

The chain uses TRBV18 and TRBJ2-3; TCRdb calls TRBD1, which cannot be checked without DNA. This CDR3 comprises 19 residues. Only the protein is available. CDR1 is KGHSH and CDR2 is LQKENI in the germline V gene. CDR3 amino acids: CASSPRARIPGRDTDTQYF. Looking up the rest from reference TRBV18 and TRBJ2-3 gives the full variable domain: NAGVMQNPRHLVRRRGQEARLRCSPMKGHSHVYWYRQLPEEGLKFMVYLQKENIIDESGMPKERFSAEFPKEGPSILRIQQVVRGDSAAYFCASSPRARIPGRDTDTQYFGPGTRLTVL.

J is TRBJ2-7 and V is TRBV4-1; TCRdb picks TRBD2, but there is no DNA to check that call. The CDR3 sequence is 16 residues long. There is no recorded DNA. Germline V gene sequence: CDR1 MGHRA, CDR2 YSYEKL. The CDR3 here is CASSQGGGAEGDEQYF.

J is TRBJ2-5 and V is TRBV7-2; TCRdb names TRBD1, which stays unverified in the absence of DNA. Germline V gene data show CDR1 as SGHTA and CDR2 as FQGNSA. CDR3 length equals 14 residues. No DNA is given. The CDR3 loop reads CASSLSYGGETQYF.

The chain carries TRBV18 and TRBJ2-1; TCRdb lists TRBD2, though no DNA is available to test this call. CDR3 length: 17 amino acids. No nucleotide data were recorded. From germline, CDR1 is KGHSH and CDR2 LQKENI. This CDR3 is CASSGLGGVSSYNEQFF.

This chain links TRBV6-5 with TRBJ1-4; the TCRdb D gene call, TRBD1, has no DNA to confirm it. The CDR3 loop spans 12 amino acids. DNA is not on record. From germline, CDR1 is MNHEY and CDR2 SVGAGI. CDR3 sequence: CASSTGFEKLFF.

The chain has TRBV27 and TRBJ1-2; without DNA, the TCRdb call of TRBD1 cannot be checked. The germline gives CDR1 MNHEY, CDR2 SMNVEV (reference sequence). The length of the CDR3 is 15 residues. No DNA appears here. The CDR3 spells CASSFGAKNINGYTF.

V is TRBV19 and J is TRBJ1-4. The germline CDR1 and CDR2 sequences are LNHDA and SQIVND (reference sequence). The CDR3 has 16 residues. The coding DNA is unavailable. The CDR3 here is CASSIAHGIINEKLFF.

The rearrangement uses TRBV10-3 and TRBJ2-1; there is no DNA to check the TCRdb D call of TRBD2. The CDR3 loop spans 14 amino acids. No DNA accompanies this entry. CDR1 is ENHRY, CDR2 SYGVKD, per germline. The CDR3 sequence is CAISWGDSYNEQFF.

V usage is TRBV6-1 and J usage is TRBJ1-6. Germline CDR1 is MNHNS and CDR2 is SASEGT. The CDR3 spans 15 residues. No DNA is listed. The CDR3 loop reads CASSEDKRGDSPLHF.